Sequencing of this T cell receptor beta chain was carried out in a study of breast tumors, draining lymph nodes, adjacent tissues. The study's findings and limits: Tumor T cell lymph node origin was a supported hypothesis, not proven. Tumor TCR diversity was below lymph nodes but above nontumor tissue. Compared with basal-like, luminal-like tumors shared significantly more repertoire with nontumor tissue.

Samples came from axillary lymph nodes draining the breast cancer. V dropped 6 bases and J dropped 8 bases, with 13 bases sitting between them. Germline CDR1 and CDR2: LNHDA and SQIVND (reference sequence). The CDR3 has 13 amino acids. TCRdb ran MiXCR on the multiplex PCR reads and lists one entry per CDR3 protein. The sample shows 130,000 or so distinct CDR3 sequences, roughly 33% of them seen only once. In this sample, this clonotype turned up many times. Its antigen remains unknown. The specimen was axillary lymph node tissue. This sequence originates from a female donor with breast cancer. Some clones in this sample may be carry-over from other donors' samples. The chain carries TRBV19 and TRBJ1-4; D may be TRBD1 (5 bases). In DNA, the CDR3 is TGTGCCAGTAGATCAGGGCAATTCGAAAAACTGTTTTTT. Its translation is CASRSGQFEKLFF.